This TCR beta chain was recovered during a study of OX40 agonist ivuxolimab in advanced cancers. In the study overall: In this cohort, patients received ivuxolimab, an agonistic anti-OX40 (CD134) antibody.

The table came from immunoSEQ multiplex PCR; TCRdb's copy has only in-frame clones and leaves some out. The data show around 58,000 clones, 75% to 90% seen once. Broader study findings: In CD8+ T cells, expanded clones were on average more numerous than in CD4+.

About this clone itself: Its matching antigen is unknown.

This CDR3 spans 13 amino acids. The V and J ends lost 5 bases and 6 bases respectively, with 14 bases between them. In germline, CDR1 is SNHLY, CDR2 FYNNEI. The source of this sequence is an adult with an advanced solid tumor such as melanoma, head and neck, liver or kidney cancer. The sample in question was CD4+ or CD8+ T cells sorted from blood, obtained in a trial of the OX40 agonist ivuxolimab. The chain joins TRBV2 to TRBJ2-7, with D possibly TRBD2 on 5 matching bases. CDR3 amino acids: CASSRSGGREQYF. CDR3 sequence (DNA): TGTGCCAGCAGTAGAAGCGGTGGCCGCGAGCAGTACTTC.